The next 31 T cell receptor beta chains were all read from a single sample in a study of T cell responses to AZD1222 COVID-19 vaccine (dated by TCRdb to the early 2020s). Receptor amplification or capture employed the immunoSEQ multiplex PCR assay. The source is immuneACCESS, and TCRdb retained only in-frame sequences with V and J called. Part of the clones is not carried over; for the studies checked, unresolved V genes explain less than half of this, and the remainder is unexplained. The sample has approximately 130,000 clones on record, 85% of them singletons. Clones ranked in the top ten supply 7.9% of the sample. In the paper's terms, the time point label means: about 28 days (+/-7) after the second vaccine dose. The treatment or condition label, as the study defines it: meningococcal conjugate vaccine given as trial control. The source material was peripheral blood, sampled 28 days after the second dose of the MenACWY control vaccine. These receptors were obtained from an adult who received the MenACWY meningococcal vaccine as a control.

This clone was seen a single time. The rearrangement joins TRBV10-3 to TRBJ2-1; D may be TRBD1 (6 bases). The CDR3 spans 15 residues. V lost 4 bases to trimming and J lost 10 bases, with 20 bases between them. Per the germline V gene, CDR1 is ENHRY and CDR2 is SYGVKD. Here the CDR3 reads CAISASGAAFNEQFF. For the CDR3, the DNA is TGTGCCATCAGTGCCTCAGGGGCTGCTTTTAACGAGCAGTTCTTC.

V gene TRBV7-9 combines with J gene TRBJ2-7, with 9 bases fitting TRBD2. This CDR3 is built from 14 residues. The V gene end was trimmed by 4 bases and the J gene end by 9 bases; junction bases not matched to a gene: 10. The germline gives CDR1 SEHNR, CDR2 FQNEAQ (reference sequence). This chain's CDR3 is CASSSTSGSPWQYF. DNA for the CDR3: TGTGCCAGCAGCTCGACTAGCGGATCGCCGTGGCAGTACTTC.

V and J are TRBV6-5 and TRBJ1-1; D is uncertain. Per germline, CDR1 MNHEY and CDR2 SVGAGI. Between the trimmed V and J ends, which lost 5 bases and 0 bases, there was a span of 7 bases. The CDR3 consists of 13 residues. In DNA form, the CDR3 reads TGTGCCAGCAGTATTACTATGAACACTGAAGCTTTCTTT. Translated, it gives CASSITMNTEAFF.

The chain couples TRBV5-8 to TRBJ1-5; D uncertain. Per the germline V gene, CDR1 is SGHTS and CDR2 is YDEGEE. Trimming removed 4 bases from V and 10 bases from J, with 9 bases in between. The CDR3 length is 11 residues. The CDR3 DNA is TGTGCCAGCAGCCCGACTGGACCCCAGCATTTT. This gives the protein CASSPTGPQHF. The variable domain in full, completed from reference TRBV5-8 and TRBJ1-5, reads EAGVTQSPTHLIKTRGQQATLRCSPISGHTSVYWYQQALGLGLQFLLWYDEGEERNRGNFPPRFSGRQFPNYSSELNVNALELEDSALYLCASSPTGPQHFGDGTRLSIL.

The V and J genes are TRBV5-1 and TRBJ1-2; 12 bases agree with TRBD1. The germline CDR1 and CDR2 sequences are SGHRS and YFSETQ. V shed 0 bases and J 6 bases; nucleotides not matched to a gene: 0. The CDR3 has 14 amino acids. The CDR3 DNA sequence: TGCGCCAGCAGCTTGGGGGACAGGGGGCATGGCTACACCTTC. Translating it yields CASSLGDRGHGYTF.

CDR3 residues: CASNPVARGTGELFF. The CDR3 DNA reads TGTGCCAGCAACCCGGTAGCGAGGGGAACCGGGGAGCTGTTTTTT. The chain employs TRBV7-9 and TRBJ2-2; either TRBD1 or TRBD2 may fit D (5 bases each). V dropped 7 bases and J dropped 5 bases, with 17 bases sitting between them. The germline gives CDR1 SEHNR, CDR2 FQNEAQ (reference sequence). The CDR3 loop spans 15 amino acids.

V usage is TRBV10-3 and J usage is TRBJ1-4; D uncertain. The V gene lost 5 bases and the J gene lost 4 bases, with 11 bases spanning the gap. CDR1 and CDR2 from the germline V gene are ENHRY and SYGVKD. CDR3 length: 14 amino acids. CDR3 coding DNA: TGTGCCATCAGTCCTTCGGGAGATAATGAAAAACTGTTTTTT. This encodes CAISPSGDNEKLFF.

This chain uses TRBV5-1 with TRBJ1-2; TRBD1 might be the D (5 bases). Trimming stripped 4 bases from V and 8 bases from J, with 21 bases between. This CDR3 is built from 15 residues. CDR1 is SGHRS and CDR2 is YFSETQ in the germline V gene. CDR3 protein: CASSVEASFGGGYTF. In DNA, the CDR3 is TGCGCCAGCAGCGTAGAGGCCAGTTTCGGGGGAGGCTACACCTTC. The full variable domain, with the rest looked up from reference TRBV5-1 and TRBJ1-2, is KAGVTQTPRYLIKTRGQQVTLSCSPISGHRSVSWYQQTPGQGLQFLFEYFSETQRNKGNFPGRFSGRQFSNSRSEMNVSTLELGDSALYLCASSVEASFGGGYTFGSGTRLTVV.

This rearrangement joins TRBV5-1 to TRBJ1-1; TRBD1 might be the D (6 bases). Trimming removed 4 bases at V and 4 bases at J, with 14 bases between. This CDR3 region has 14 residues. Germline values: CDR1 SGHRS, CDR2 YFSETQ. This CDR3 reads CASSPGQQLTEAFF. The CDR3 coding sequence is TGCGCCAGCAGCCCCGGACAGCAACTCACTGAAGCTTTCTTT.

This rearrangement joins TRBV28 to TRBJ2-7; 7 positions match TRBD1. The CDR3 extends over 12 amino acids. The germline V gene encodes CDR1 MDHEN and CDR2 SYDVKM. V lost 4 bases, J lost 8 bases, and 5 bases stayed unmatched. In DNA, the CDR3 is TGTGCCAGCAGTTCACAGGGGTGGCAGCAGTACGTC. Encoded protein: CASSSQGWQQYV.

The V call is TRBV24-1, the J call TRBJ2-2; 11 bases map to TRBD2. Germline V CDR1 and CDR2: KGHDR, SFDVKD. The V gene end was trimmed by 2 bases and the J gene end by 1 base; junction bases not matched to a gene: 5. CDR3 length: 18 amino acids. The DNA for the CDR3 is TGTGCCACCAGTGATTCCTGGCTAGCGGGGGGGAACACCGGGGAGCTGTTTTTT. Residues: CATSDSWLAGGNTGELFF.

This clone was counted between two and nine times. J is TRBJ1-6 and V is TRBV5-8; D possibly corresponds to TRBD1 (5 bases). V lost 2 bases, J lost 17 bases, and 11 bases lay in between. Germline CDR1 is SGHTS and CDR2 is YDEGEE. The CDR3 is 11 residues long. The DNA of the CDR3 is TGTGCCAGCAGCTTCGGGCAGGGAGTCCACTTT. Protein product: CASSFGQGVHF.

The chain links TRBV5-4 to TRBJ2-1; D is possibly TRBD1 (5 bases). CDR1 SGHNT and CDR2 YYREEE come from the germline V gene (reference sequence). The V end lost 5 bases, the J end lost 5 bases, and 26 bases lay between the germline ends. The CDR3 extends over 18 amino acids. CDR3: CASRLEGDRNRINNEQFF. In DNA, the CDR3 is TGTGCCAGCAGGCTCGAAGGGGATCGGAACCGGATTAACAATGAGCAGTTCTTC.

V gene TRBV28 combines with J gene TRBJ2-3; D gene ambiguous. V lost 5 bases and J 4 bases, leaving 16 bases between the germline ends. The CDR3 has 15 amino acids. Germline lookup yields CDR1 MDHEN and CDR2 SYDVKM. Written as DNA, the CDR3 is TGTGCCAGCAGTGACGCTCTCCCGGCCCCAGATACGCAGTATTTT. This encodes CASSDALPAPDTQYF.

The sample holds a few counts of this clone. The chain employs TRBV14 and TRBJ2-7; D remains ambiguous. The V gene lost 5 bases and the J gene lost 2 bases, with 16 bases spanning the gap. CDR1 is SGHDN, CDR2 FVKESK, per germline. The CDR3 is 15 residues long. The CDR3: CASSSIRTDPYEQYF. CDR3 DNA sequence: TGTGCCAGCAGCTCCATCCGGACGGACCCCTACGAGCAGTACTTC.

The chain carries TRBV30 and TRBJ1-1, with D tentatively TRBD1 (5 bases). Deletions cut 1 base from V and 7 bases from J, with 13 bases between. Germline CDR1 GTSNPN, CDR2 SVGIG (reference sequence). The CDR3 spans 13 residues. CDR3 nucleotide sequence: TGTGCCTGGAGTGACGGGGCGTCCATTGAAGCTTTCTTT. It yields the protein CAWSDGASIEAFF.

The chain carries TRBV28 and TRBJ2-2; D not resolved. Germline CDR1 is MDHEN and CDR2 is SYDVKM. Deletions cut 3 bases from V and 7 bases from J, with 15 bases between. The CDR3 contains 15 residues. The CDR3 loop is CASSLRRRASGELFF. CDR3 nucleotides: TGTGCCAGCAGTTTGAGACGGAGAGCGAGCGGGGAGCTGTTTTTT. Together with reference TRBV28 and TRBJ2-2, the CDR3 gives the full variable domain: DVKVTQSSRYLVKRTGEKVFLECVQDMDHENMFWYRQDPGLGLRLIYFSYDVKMKEKGDIPEGYSVSREKKERFSLILESASTNQTSMYLCASSLRRRASGELFFGEGSRLTVL.

The chain couples TRBV28 to TRBJ1-5; 8 bases fit TRBD1. V lost 6 bases, J lost 7 bases, and 11 bases stayed unmatched. Germline loops: CDR1 MDHEN, CDR2 SYDVKM. This CDR3 is built from 15 residues. CDR3 bases: TGTGCCAGCAGCCCCGGACAGGGAGGAAGACAGCCCCAGCATTTT. This gives the protein CASSPGQGGRQPQHF. The full variable domain, its missing parts supplied by reference TRBV28 and TRBJ1-5, is DVKVTQSSRYLVKRTGEKVFLECVQDMDHENMFWYRQDPGLGLRLIYFSYDVKMKEKGDIPEGYSVSREKKERFSLILESASTNQTSMYLCASSPGQGGRQPQHFGDGTRLSIL.

CDR3 in amino acids: CASSPGGTNEKLFF. CDR3 DNA sequence: TGTGCCAGCAGTCCAGGGGGAACTAATGAAAAACTGTTTTTT. The chain joins TRBV5-4 to TRBJ1-4, with 7 nucleotides matching TRBD1. This CDR3 contains 14 residues. The trim removed 5 bases at V and 1 base at J, leaving 2 bases unmatched. Germline V lookup: CDR1 SGHNT, CDR2 YYREEE (reference sequence).

The chain uses TRBV5-1 and TRBJ2-7; D possibly corresponds to TRBD1 (6 bases). CDR1 and CDR2 (germline): SGHRS, YFSETQ. This CDR3 is 14 amino acids long. Deletions cut 4 bases from V and 3 bases from J, with 14 bases between. Written as DNA, the CDR3 is TGCGCCAGCAGCGCGTCCAGGGGCGGCTACGAGCAGTACTTC. Encoded protein: CASSASRGGYEQYF.

This clone was detected a few times. The genes are TRBV2 and TRBJ1-1; TRBD1 aligns across 9 bases. The V segment lost 6 bases and the J segment 8 bases; nucleotides outside the gene matches: 7. Germline CDR1 is SNHLY and CDR2 is FYNNEI. The CDR3 is 13 amino acids. The CDR3 DNA follows: TGTGCCAGCAGCGCGGACAGGGGTGGGGAAGCTTTCTTT. Encoded protein: CASSADRGGEAFF.

The rearrangement joins TRBV6-5 to TRBJ2-1; 10 nucleotides match TRBD1. CDR3 size: 15 residues. With 6 bases clipped from V and 8 bases from J, the junction kept 10 bases outside the gene matches. Germline CDR1 reads MNHEY; CDR2 reads SVGAGI. The CDR3 spells CASRDPGQGQDEQFF. In DNA form, the CDR3 reads TGTGCCAGCAGGGACCCGGGACAGGGGCAGGATGAGCAGTTCTTC.

In this sample, this clone turned up once. V and J are TRBV19 and TRBJ2-1; possible D gene TRBD2, 6 bases. The germline V gene has CDR1 LNHDA and CDR2 SQIVND (reference sequence). Trimming pared 10 bases from V and 4 bases from J, leaving 17 bases between. The length of the CDR3 is 14 residues. The CDR3: CATGRPGLYNEQFF. The CDR3 DNA reads TGTGCCACGGGGAGGCCGGGACTTTACAATGAGCAGTTCTTC.

The chain uses TRBV5-1 and TRBJ1-3; TRBD1 matches 7 bases. CDR3 length: 17 amino acids. J was trimmed by 0 bases and V by 0 bases; bases with no gene match: 6. Germline lookup yields CDR1 SGHRS and CDR2 YFSETQ. Here the CDR3 DNA reads TGCGCCAGCAGCTTGGGGGGACAGTCAGTCTCTGGAAACACCATATATTTT. Protein product: CASSLGGQSVSGNTIYF.

J is TRBJ1-3 and V is TRBV6-5; D gene ambiguous. V was shortened by 0 bases and J by 4 bases, with 10 bases between the two germline ends. The length of the CDR3 is 15 residues. Germline CDR1 and CDR2: MNHEY and SVGAGI. CDR3 loop: CASSYSGGFGNTIYF. The DNA for the CDR3 is TGTGCCAGCAGTTACTCAGGAGGGTTCGGAAACACCATATATTTT.

This clone was found once. The chain recombines TRBV28 with TRBJ1-2, with TRBD1 matching 7 bases. Germline CDR1 reads MDHEN; CDR2 reads SYDVKM. The CDR3 has 16 residues. The trim removed 1 base at V and 5 bases at J, leaving 10 bases unmatched. The CDR3 loop is CASSLSGGRPYYGYTF. CDR3 in DNA: TGTGCCAGCAGTTTATCAGGGGGTCGGCCCTATTATGGCTACACCTTC.

This rearrangement joins TRBV19 to TRBJ2-7; TRBD1 matches at 10 bases. Germline loops: CDR1 LNHDA, CDR2 SQIVND (reference sequence). The CDR3 extends over 14 amino acids. The V and J ends lost 7 bases and 1 base, in that order; junction bases with no gene match: 4. CDR3 in DNA: TGTGCCAGTACCGGGACAGGGGTTTCCTACGAGCAGTACTTC. As protein: CASTGTGVSYEQYF. The full variable domain, in which reference TRBV19 and TRBJ2-7 provide the parts outside the CDR3, is DGGITQSPKYLFRKEGQNVTLSCEQNLNHDAMYWYRQDPGQGLRLIYYSQIVNDFQKGDIAEGYSVSREKKESFPLTVTSAQKNPTAFYLCASTGTGVSYEQYFGPGTRLTVT.

This clone was seen once. The V gene is TRBV11-3, the J gene TRBJ2-1, with TRBD2 matching 10 bases. Germline assignment: CDR1 SGHNT and CDR2 YENEEA. The CDR3 covers 15 residues. The J segment lost 8 bases and the V segment lost 1 base, leaving 5 bases of the junction unmatched. CDR3 nucleotide sequence: TGTGCCAGCAGCTTAGGGCTAGCGGGAGACGATGAGCAGTTCTTC. Its translation: CASSLGLAGDDEQFF.

The chain combines TRBV5-6 with TRBJ2-7; D is ambiguous. With 3 bases removed from V and 0 bases from J, the gap between germline ends came to 10 bases. Germline CDR1 reads SGHDT; CDR2 reads YYEEEE. This CDR3 is built from 14 residues. CDR3 amino acids: CASSSPVSSYEQYV. The CDR3 nucleotides read TGTGCCAGCAGCTCCCCTGTTAGCTCCTACGAGCAGTACGTC.

This clone was recorded only once. The V and J genes are TRBV10-3 and TRBJ1-2; 10 nucleotides match TRBD1. CDR1 ENHRY and CDR2 SYGVKD come from the germline V gene. The CDR3 spans 15 residues. V lost 7 bases to trimming and J lost 4 bases; unmatched junction nucleotides: 9. Here the CDR3 reads CAITGPGQGTYGYTF. CDR3 nucleotides: TGTGCCATCACCGGACCGGGACAGGGGACCTATGGCTACACCTTC.

In nucleotides, the CDR3 is TGCGCCAGCAGCTTAGGACAGGGCCCCCCTGAAGCTTTCTTT. It codes for CASSLGQGPPEAFF. This sequence joins TRBV5-1 and TRBJ1-1; 8 bases line up with TRBD1. This CDR3 has 14 amino acids. Trimming cost V 2 bases and J 6 bases; bases outside gene matches: 6. In germline, CDR1 is SGHRS, CDR2 YFSETQ. The entire variable domain, with the rest obtained from reference TRBV5-1 and TRBJ1-1, is as follows: KAGVTQTPRYLIKTRGQQVTLSCSPISGHRSVSWYQQTPGQGLQFLFEYFSETQRNKGNFPGRFSGRQFSNSRSEMNVSTLELGDSALYLCASSLGQGPPEAFFGQGTRLTVV.